The sequence of this T cell receptor beta chain was determined in a study of monozygotic twins with inflammatory bowel disease. General study results and limits: Patients with IBD had less TCRbeta diversity (inverse Simpson) than their healthy co-twins. Especially with disease activity, IBD patients shared fewer clonotypes with others than healthy twins did.

The CDR3 runs 16 residues. Germline CDR1 and CDR2: MDHEN and SYDVKM. Starting material for each TCR library was around 3,500 ng of total RNA. Eight reactions per sample, run separately, yielded cDNA. TCRdb re-called the 5' RACE reads and shows each CDR3 protein once, DNA omitted. Its listing shows 350,000 to 500,000 distinct CDR3 sequences. A word on this clonotype: Its target is not known.

The receptor's source is a human donor with ulcerative colitis or Crohn's disease, or a healthy co-twin of an affected twin (not recorded which). V usage is TRBV28 and J usage is TRBJ2-6. Material for sequencing was blood. CDR3 amino acids: CASSKLQNSGANVLTF.